Below, one T cell receptor (beta chain) is given with its context. Antigen specificity is unknown. The CDR3 loop spans 15 amino acids. CDR1 MRHNA and CDR2 SNTAGT come from the germline V gene. V shed 8 bases and J shed 7 bases, with 22 bases lying between them. TCRdb re-called the 5' RACE reads with MiXCR, one entry per CDR3 protein. Of fewer than 450,000 distinct CDR3 sequences in the sample, under 25% were seen once. The data were obtained in a study of T-cell memory formation after mild COVID-19. Study observations and caveats: Some responding clones appeared in pre-infection memory, suggesting cross-reactive memory joined. While clones contracting from day 15 to 85 were balanced between CD4 and CD8, later expanders leaned CD4+. CM and EM subsets held most contracting CD4+ clones; EMRA held CD8+ ones.

The sequencing input was PBMCs or a T cell subset sorted from them (not recorded which). The receptor was isolated from an adult woman who had mild COVID-19 (a few samples of this study predate the infection). Cell type and time point are not known. The chain couples TRBV6-4 to TRBJ2-3; possible D gene TRBD1, 6 bases. CDR3 DNA: TGTGCCAGCCGAGGACAGCCGACTACCACTCATACGCAGTATTTT. Translation gives CASRGQPTTTHTQYF.